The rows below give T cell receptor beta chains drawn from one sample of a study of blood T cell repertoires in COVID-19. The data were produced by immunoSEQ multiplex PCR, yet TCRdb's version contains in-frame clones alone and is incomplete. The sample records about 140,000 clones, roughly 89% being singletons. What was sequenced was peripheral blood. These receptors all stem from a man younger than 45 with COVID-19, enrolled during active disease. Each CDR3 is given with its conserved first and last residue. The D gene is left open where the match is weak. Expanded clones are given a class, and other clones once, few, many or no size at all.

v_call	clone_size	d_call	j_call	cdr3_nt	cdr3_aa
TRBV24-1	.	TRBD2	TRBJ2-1	TGTGCCACCAGCCGTTCGACGGGAGGGAACAATGAGCAGTTCTTC	CATSRSTGGNNEQFF
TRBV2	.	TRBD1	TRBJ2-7	TGTGCCAGCAGAACTAGGGGGCAGGATCACGAGCAGTACTTC	CASRTRGQDHEQYF
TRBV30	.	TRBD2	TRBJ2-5	TGTGCCTGGAGTGTACGGGGTAGCGGGGATCCCGTTGGGGAGACCCAGTACTTC	CAWSVRGSGDPVGETQYF
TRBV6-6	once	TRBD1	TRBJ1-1	TGTGCCAGCTCACAGGGGGCATACACTGAAGCTTTCTTT	CASSQGAYTEAFF
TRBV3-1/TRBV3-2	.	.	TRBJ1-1	TGTGCCAGCAGCCAAGTGGGGGGGAAGAACACTGAAGCTTTCTTT	CASSQVGGKNTEAFF
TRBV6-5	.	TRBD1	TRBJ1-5	TGTGCCAGCAGCCCAGGCGGGACAGGAGATCAGCCCCAGCATTTT	CASSPGGTGDQPQHF
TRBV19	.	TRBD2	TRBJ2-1	TGTGCCAGTAGTTGGACTAGCGGGAGAAGCTCCTACAATGAGCAGTTCTTC	CASSWTSGRSSYNEQFF
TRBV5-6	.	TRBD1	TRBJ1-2	TGTGCCAGCAGAGGGACAGCTAACTATGGCTACACCTTC	CASRGTANYGYTF
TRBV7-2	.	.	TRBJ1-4	TGTGCCAGCAGCTTAGGGCCGGGTAATGAAAAACTGTTTTTT	CASSLGPGNEKLFF
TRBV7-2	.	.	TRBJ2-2	TGTGCCAGCAGCGCCATGAGACTAGGTACAGGGGAGCTGTTTTTT	CASSAMRLGTGELFF
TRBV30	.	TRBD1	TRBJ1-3	TGTGCCTGGAGTTGGACAGGAAGGGACACCATATATTTT	CAWSWTGRDTIYF
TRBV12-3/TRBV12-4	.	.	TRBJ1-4	TGTGCCAGCACCGCAGATGAAAAACTGTTTTTT	CASTADEKLFF
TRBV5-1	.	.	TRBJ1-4	TGCGCCAGCAGCTTGGTTGGTAACATAAATGAAAAACTGTTTTTT	CASSLVGNINEKLFF
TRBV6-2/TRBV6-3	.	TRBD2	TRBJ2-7	TGTGCCAGCAGTTCATGGACTAGCGGTTACGAGCAGTACTTC	CASSSWTSGYEQYF
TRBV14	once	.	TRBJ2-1	TGTGCCAGCAGCACAGGCCCTACTGTCTCCTACAATGAGCAGTTCTTC	CASSTGPTVSYNEQFF
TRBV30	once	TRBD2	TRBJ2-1	TGTGCCTGGAGTGGAGAAGGGTTCGGGGGACTAGTTTCGAGCTCCTACAATGAGCAGTTCTTC	CAWSGEGFGGLVSSSYNEQFF
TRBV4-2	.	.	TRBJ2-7	TGTGCCAGCAGCCAAGGAGACAAGAGCTCCTACGAGCAGTACTTC	CASSQGDKSSYEQYF
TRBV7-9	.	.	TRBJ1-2	TGTGCCAGCAGCTTAGTTCTCTATGGCTACACCTTC	CASSLVLYGYTF
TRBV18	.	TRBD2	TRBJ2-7	TGTGCCAGCTCACCTCAGGGACTAGGACGGGGGGAGCAGTACTTC	CASSPQGLGRGEQYF
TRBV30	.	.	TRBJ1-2	TGTGCCTGGAGACTCCTGGCCAGGGCTGATGGCTACACCTTC	CAWRLLARADGYTF
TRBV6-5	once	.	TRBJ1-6	TGTGCCAGCAGTTCAGTGACTAGCGTGTCACCCCTCCACTTT	CASSSVTSVSPLHF
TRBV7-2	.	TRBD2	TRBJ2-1	TGTGCCAGCAGCCCCCGACTAGCGGGAGACTATGAGCAGTTCTTC	CASSPRLAGDYEQFF
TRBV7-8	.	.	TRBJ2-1	TGTGCCAGCAGCCGTCCAGCGGATGAGCAGTTCTTC	CASSRPADEQFF
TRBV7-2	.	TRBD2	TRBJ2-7	TGTGCCAGCAGCCCTCGGGCGGGACTAGTTTTTTCCTACGAGCAGTACTTC	CASSPRAGLVFSYEQYF
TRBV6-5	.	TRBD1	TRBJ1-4	TGTGCCAGCAGAGACAGGGGTGTTGGTGAAAAACTGTTTTTT	CASRDRGVGEKLFF
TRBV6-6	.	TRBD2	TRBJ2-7	TGTGCCAGCAGTTATGGCGGGAGCAACGGCGAGCAGTACTTC	CASSYGGSNGEQYF
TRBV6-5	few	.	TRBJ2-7	TGTGCCACCAGAAACCCTCGGGGGACCTACGAGCAGTACTTC	CATRNPRGTYEQYF
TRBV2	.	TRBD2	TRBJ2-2	TGTGCCAGCAAGATACTAGCGGGAGACACCGGGGAGCTGTTTTTT	CASKILAGDTGELFF
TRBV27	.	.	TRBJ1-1	TGTGCCAGCCTCTCTCGCGGGGTGGGCACTGAAGCTTTCTTT	CASLSRGVGTEAFF
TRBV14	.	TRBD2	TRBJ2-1	TGTGCCAGCAGCCAAGAAGCTAGCGGGAGGGCCCAAGATGAGCAGTTCTTC	CASSQEASGRAQDEQFF
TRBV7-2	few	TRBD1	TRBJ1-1	TGTGCCAGCACCCTGGACAGGGGCATAAACACTGAAGCTTTCTTT	CASTLDRGINTEAFF
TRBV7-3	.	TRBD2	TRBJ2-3	TGTGCCAGCAGCTTAGGGCGGTCTAGCGGGAGGGATACGCAGTATTTT	CASSLGRSSGRDTQYF
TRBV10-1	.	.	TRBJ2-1	TGCGCCAGCAGTGAAGGAGGGGAGGACTACAATGAGCAGTTCTTC	CASSEGGEDYNEQFF
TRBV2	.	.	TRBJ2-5	TGTGCCAGCAGTCCCAGGGGACCAGAGACCCAGTACTTC	CASSPRGPETQYF
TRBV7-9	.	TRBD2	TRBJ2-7	TGTGCCGGAGGGTTTAGCGGGAGTCACGAGCAGTACTTC	CAGGFSGSHEQYF
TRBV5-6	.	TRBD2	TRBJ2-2	TGTGCCAGCAGCTTCGGGACTAGCGGGAGCTCCGGGGAGCTGTTTTTT	CASSFGTSGSSGELFF
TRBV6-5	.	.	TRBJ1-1	TGTGCCAGCAGTTACTTATTATCGGGGGACACTGAAGCTTTCTTT	CASSYLLSGDTEAFF
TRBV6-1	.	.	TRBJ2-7	TGTGCCAGCAGTGAATTTAGACAGTACTACGAGCAGTACTTC	CASSEFRQYYEQYF
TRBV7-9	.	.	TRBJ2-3	TGTGCCAGCAGCCGTTTAAGGACGGGTGCAGGGGATACGCAGTATTTT	CASSRLRTGAGDTQYF
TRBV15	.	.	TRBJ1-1	TGTGCCACCAGCTTCGACAGCTCAACTGAAGCTTTCTTT	CATSFDSSTEAFF
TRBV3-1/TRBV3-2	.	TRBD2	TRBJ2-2	TGTGCCAGTAAGCGGGAGGGCACCGGGGAGCTGTTTTTT	CASKREGTGELFF
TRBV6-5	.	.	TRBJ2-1	TGTGCCAGCAGTCCTCTCGCGGAGGGCTACAATGAGCAGTTCTTC	CASSPLAEGYNEQFF
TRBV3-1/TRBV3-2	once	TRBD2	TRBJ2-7	TGTGCCAGCAGCGATTTTAGCGGGAGGGCTCGGGAGCAGTACTTC	CASSDFSGRAREQYF
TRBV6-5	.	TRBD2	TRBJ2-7	TGTGCCAGCAGTCTTAGGAGCGGGAGATCCGAGCAGTACTTC	CASSLRSGRSEQYF
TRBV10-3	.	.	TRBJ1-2	TGTGCCATCAGTGATGGTGGGGCGAATGGCTACACCTTC	CAISDGGANGYTF
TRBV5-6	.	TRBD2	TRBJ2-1	TGTGCCAGCAGCCGGACTAGCGGGGCGTCCTATTACAATGAGCAGTTCTTC	CASSRTSGASYYNEQFF
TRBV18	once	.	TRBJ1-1	TGTGCCAGCTCTCGGCTGAGGGGGACGAACACTGAAGCTTTCTTT	CASSRLRGTNTEAFF
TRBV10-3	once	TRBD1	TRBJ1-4	TGTGCCATCAGTGAGGAGCTTCCCGGACAGGGTGGGAAACTGTTTTTT	CAISEELPGQGGKLFF